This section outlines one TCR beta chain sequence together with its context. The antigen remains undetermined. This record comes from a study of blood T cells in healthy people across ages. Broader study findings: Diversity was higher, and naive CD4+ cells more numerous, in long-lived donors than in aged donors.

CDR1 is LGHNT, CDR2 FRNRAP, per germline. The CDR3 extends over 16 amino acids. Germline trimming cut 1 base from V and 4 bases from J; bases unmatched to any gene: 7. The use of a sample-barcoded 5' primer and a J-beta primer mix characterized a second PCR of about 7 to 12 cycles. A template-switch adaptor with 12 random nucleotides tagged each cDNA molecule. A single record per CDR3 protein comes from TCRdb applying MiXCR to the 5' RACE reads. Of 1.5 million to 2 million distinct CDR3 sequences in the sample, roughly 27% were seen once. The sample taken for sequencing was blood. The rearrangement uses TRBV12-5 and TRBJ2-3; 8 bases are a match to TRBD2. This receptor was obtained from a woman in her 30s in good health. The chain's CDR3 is CASGLAAGGGSDTQYF. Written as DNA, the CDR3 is TGTGCTAGTGGTTTGGCGGCGGGGGGAGGTTCAGATACGCAGTATTTT.